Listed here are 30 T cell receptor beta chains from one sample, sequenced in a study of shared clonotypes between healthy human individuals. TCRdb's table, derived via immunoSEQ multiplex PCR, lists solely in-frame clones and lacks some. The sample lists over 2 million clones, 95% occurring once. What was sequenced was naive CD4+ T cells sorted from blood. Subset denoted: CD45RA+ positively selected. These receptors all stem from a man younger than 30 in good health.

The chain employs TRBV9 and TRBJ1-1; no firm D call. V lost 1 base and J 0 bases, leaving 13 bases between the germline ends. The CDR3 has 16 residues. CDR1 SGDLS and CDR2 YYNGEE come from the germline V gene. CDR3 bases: TGTGCCAGCAGCGTATCACCCCGTGGGTTGAACACTGAAGCTTTCTTT. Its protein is CASSVSPRGLNTEAFF.

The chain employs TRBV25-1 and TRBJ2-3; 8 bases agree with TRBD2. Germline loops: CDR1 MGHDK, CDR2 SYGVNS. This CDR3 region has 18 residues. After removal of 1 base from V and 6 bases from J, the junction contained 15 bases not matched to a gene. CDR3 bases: TGTGCCAGCAGTGAATTGGGAAAAACTAGCGGAGGTGGGGATACGCAGTATTTT. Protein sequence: CASSELGKTSGGGDTQYF.

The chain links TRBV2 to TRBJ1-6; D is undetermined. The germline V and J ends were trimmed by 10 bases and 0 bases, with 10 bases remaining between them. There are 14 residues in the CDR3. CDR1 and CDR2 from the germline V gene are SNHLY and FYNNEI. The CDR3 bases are TGTGCCACCGCCCAGAGCTCCTATAATTCACCCCTCCACTTT. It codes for CATAQSSYNSPLHF.

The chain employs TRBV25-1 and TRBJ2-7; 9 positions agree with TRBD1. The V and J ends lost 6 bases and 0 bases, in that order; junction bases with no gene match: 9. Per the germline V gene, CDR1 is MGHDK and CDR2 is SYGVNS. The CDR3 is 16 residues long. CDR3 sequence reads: CASSVTTGGFSYEQYF. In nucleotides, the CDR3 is TGTGCCAGCAGCGTTACTACAGGGGGCTTCTCCTACGAGCAGTACTTC.

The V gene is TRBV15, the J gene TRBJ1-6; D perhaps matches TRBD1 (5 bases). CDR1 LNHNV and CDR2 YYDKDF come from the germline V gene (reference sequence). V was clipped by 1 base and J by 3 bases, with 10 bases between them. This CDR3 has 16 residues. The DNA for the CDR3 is TGTGCCACCAGCAGAGTTGAGACAGTCTATAATTCACCCCTCCACTTT. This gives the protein CATSRVETVYNSPLHF.

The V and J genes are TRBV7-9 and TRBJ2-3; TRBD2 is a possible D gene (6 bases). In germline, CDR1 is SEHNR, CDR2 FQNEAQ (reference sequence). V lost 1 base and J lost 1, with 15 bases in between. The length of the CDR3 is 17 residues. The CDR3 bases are TGTGCCAGCAGCTTAGATGCCGGGGGAAAAGGCACAGATACGCAGTATTTT. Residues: CASSLDAGGKGTDTQYF.

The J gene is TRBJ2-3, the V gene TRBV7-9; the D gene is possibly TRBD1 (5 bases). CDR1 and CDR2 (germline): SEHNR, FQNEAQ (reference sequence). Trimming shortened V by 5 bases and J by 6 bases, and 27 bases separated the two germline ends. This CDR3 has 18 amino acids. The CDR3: CASSLAKPTVTIWDTQYF. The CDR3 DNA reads TGTGCCAGCAGCCTCGCGAAGCCGACAGTTACAATTTGGGATACGCAGTATTTT.

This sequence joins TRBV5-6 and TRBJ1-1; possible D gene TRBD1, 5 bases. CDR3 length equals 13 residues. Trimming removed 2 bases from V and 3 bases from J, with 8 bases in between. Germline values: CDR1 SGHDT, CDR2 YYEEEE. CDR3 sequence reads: CASSFQGDTEAFF. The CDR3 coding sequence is TGTGCCAGCAGCTTTCAGGGCGACACTGAAGCTTTCTTT.

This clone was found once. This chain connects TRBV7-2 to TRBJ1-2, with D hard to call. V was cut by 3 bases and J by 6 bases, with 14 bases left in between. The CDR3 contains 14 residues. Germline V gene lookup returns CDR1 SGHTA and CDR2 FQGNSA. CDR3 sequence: CASSLHSLGDGYTF. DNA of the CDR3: TGTGCCAGCAGCTTGCACAGCTTGGGTGATGGCTACACCTTC.

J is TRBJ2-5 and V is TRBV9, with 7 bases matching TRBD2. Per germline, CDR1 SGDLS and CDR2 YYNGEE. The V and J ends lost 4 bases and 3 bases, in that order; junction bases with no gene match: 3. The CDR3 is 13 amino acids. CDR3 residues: CASSRTSEETQYF. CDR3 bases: TGTGCCAGCAGCCGAACTAGCGAAGAGACCCAGTACTTC.

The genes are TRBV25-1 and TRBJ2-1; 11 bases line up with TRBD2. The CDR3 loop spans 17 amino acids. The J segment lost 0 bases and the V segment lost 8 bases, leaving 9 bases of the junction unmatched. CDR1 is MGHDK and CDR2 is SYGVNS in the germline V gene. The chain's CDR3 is CASSGLAVVSSYNEQFF. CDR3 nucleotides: TGTGCCAGCTCGGGACTAGCGGTTGTCAGCTCCTACAATGAGCAGTTCTTC.

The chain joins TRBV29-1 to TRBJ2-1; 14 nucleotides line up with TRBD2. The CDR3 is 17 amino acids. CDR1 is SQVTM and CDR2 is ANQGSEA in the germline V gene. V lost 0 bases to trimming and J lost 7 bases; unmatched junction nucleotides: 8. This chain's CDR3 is CSVEEWGLAGDGNEQFF. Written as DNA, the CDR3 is TGCAGCGTTGAAGAATGGGGACTAGCGGGAGACGGGAATGAGCAGTTCTTC.

CDR3 DNA sequence: TGTGCCAGCACCCGGGACTCCCTCGTCCACGAGCAGTACTTC. Its protein is CASTRDSLVHEQYF. The chain is built from TRBV6-5 and TRBJ2-7, with D possibly TRBD2 on 6 matching bases. Germline CDR1 reads MNHEY; CDR2 reads SVGAGI. Trimming shortened V by 7 bases and J by 5 bases, and 18 bases separated the two germline ends. The CDR3 sequence is 14 residues long.

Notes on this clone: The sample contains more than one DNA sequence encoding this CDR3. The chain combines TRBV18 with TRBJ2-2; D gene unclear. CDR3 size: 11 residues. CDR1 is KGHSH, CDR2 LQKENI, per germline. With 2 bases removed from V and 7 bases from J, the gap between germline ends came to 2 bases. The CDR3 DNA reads TGTGCCAGCTCACCAGGCGGGGAGCTGTTTTTT. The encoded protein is CASSPGGELFF.

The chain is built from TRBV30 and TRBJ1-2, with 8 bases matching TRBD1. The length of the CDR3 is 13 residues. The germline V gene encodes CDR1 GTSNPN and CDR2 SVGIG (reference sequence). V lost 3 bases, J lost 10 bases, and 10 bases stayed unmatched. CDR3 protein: CAWSSGGRVDYTF. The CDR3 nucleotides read TGTGCCTGGAGCTCAGGGGGCAGGGTCGACTACACCTTC. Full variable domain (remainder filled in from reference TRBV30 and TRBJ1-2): SQTIHQWPATLVQPVGSPLSLECTVEGTSNPNLYWYRQAAGRGLQLLFYSVGIGQISSEVPQNLSASRPQDRQFILSSKKLLLSDSGFYLCAWSSGGRVDYTFGSGTRLTVV.

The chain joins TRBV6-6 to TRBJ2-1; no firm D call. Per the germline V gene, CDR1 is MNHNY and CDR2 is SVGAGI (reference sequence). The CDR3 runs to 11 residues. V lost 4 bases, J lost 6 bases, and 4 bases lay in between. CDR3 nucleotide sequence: TGTGCCAGCAGTTCCCCCAATGAGCAGTTCTTC. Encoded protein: CASSSPNEQFF.

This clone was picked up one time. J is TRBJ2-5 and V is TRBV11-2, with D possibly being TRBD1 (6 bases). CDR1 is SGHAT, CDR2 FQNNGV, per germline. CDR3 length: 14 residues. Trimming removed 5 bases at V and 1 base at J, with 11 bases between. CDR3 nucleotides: TGTGCCAGCAGCCCGGGACACCTCCAAGAGACCCAGTACTTC. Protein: CASSPGHLQETQYF. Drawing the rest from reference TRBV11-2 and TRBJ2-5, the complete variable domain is EAGVAQSPRYKIIEKRQSVAFWCNPISGHATLYWYQQILGQGPKLLIQFQNNGVVDDSQLPKDRFSAERLKGVDSTLKIQPAKLEDSAVYLCASSPGHLQETQYFGPGTRLLVL.

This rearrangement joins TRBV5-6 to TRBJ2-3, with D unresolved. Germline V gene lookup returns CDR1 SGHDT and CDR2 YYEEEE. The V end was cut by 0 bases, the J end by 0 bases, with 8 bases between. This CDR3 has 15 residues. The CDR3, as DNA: TGTGCCAGCAGCTTGGTGCCAGTGAGCACAGATACGCAGTATTTT. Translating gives CASSLVPVSTDTQYF. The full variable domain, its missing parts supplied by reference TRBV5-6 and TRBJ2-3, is DAGVTQSPTHLIKTRGQQVTLRCSPKSGHDTVSWYQQALGQGPQFIFQYYEEEERQRGNFPDRFSGHQFPNYSSELNVNALLLGDSALYLCASSLVPVSTDTQYFGPGTRLTVL.

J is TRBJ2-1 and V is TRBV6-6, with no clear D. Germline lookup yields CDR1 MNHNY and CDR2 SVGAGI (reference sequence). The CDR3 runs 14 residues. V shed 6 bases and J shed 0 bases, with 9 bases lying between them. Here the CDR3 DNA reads TGTGCCAGCAGCCAGGTGAGCTCCTACAATGAGCAGTTCTTC. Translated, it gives CASSQVSSYNEQFF.

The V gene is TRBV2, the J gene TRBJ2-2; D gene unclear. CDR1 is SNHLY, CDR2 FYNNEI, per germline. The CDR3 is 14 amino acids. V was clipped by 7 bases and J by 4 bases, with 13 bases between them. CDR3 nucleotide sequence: TGTGCCAGCATGATCTGGGGTGGCACCGGGGAGCTGTTTTTT. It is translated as CASMIWGGTGELFF.

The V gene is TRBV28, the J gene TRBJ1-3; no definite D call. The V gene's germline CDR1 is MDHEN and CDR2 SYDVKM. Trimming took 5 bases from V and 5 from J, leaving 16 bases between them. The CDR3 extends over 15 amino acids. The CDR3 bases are TGTGCCAGCAGTCGGTCAGGTTCACTGAGAAACACCATATATTTT. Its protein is CASSRSGSLRNTIYF.

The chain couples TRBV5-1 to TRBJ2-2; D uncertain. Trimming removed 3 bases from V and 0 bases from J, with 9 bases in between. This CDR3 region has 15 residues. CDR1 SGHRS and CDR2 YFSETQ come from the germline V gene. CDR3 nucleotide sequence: TGCGCCAGCAGCTGGATTCAGGCGAACACCGGGGAGCTGTTTTTT. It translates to CASSWIQANTGELFF. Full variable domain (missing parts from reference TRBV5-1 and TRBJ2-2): KAGVTQTPRYLIKTRGQQVTLSCSPISGHRSVSWYQQTPGQGLQFLFEYFSETQRNKGNFPGRFSGRQFSNSRSEMNVSTLELGDSALYLCASSWIQANTGELFFGEGSRLTVL.

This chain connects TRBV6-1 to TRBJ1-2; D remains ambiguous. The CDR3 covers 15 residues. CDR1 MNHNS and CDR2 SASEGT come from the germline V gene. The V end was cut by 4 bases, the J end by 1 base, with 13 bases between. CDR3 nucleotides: TGTGCCAGCAGTGTCCGGCCCGGCTTTAACTATGGCTACACCTTC. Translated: CASSVRPGFNYGYTF.

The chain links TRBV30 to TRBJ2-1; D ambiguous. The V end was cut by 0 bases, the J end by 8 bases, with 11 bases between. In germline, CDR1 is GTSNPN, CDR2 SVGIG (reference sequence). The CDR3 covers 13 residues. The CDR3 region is CAWSVRVMDEQFF. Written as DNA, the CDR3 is TGTGCCTGGAGTGTCCGGGTTATGGATGAGCAGTTCTTC.

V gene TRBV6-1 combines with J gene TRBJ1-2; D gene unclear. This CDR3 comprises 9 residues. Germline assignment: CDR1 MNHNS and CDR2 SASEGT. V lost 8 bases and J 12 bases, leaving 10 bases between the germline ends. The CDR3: CASGETHTF. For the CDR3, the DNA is TGTGCCAGCGGGGAGACCCACACCTTC.

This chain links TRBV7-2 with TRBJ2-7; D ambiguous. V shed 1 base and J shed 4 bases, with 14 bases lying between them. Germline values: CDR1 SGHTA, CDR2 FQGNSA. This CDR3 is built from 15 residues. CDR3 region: CASSLVPLASYEQYF. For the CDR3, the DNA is TGTGCCAGCAGCTTAGTACCCCTCGCGAGTTACGAGCAGTACTTC. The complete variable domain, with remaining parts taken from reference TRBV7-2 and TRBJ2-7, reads GAGVSQSPSNKVTEKGKDVELRCDPISGHTALYWYRQSLGQGLEFLIYFQGNSAPDKSGLPSDRFSAERTGGSVSTLTIQRTQQEDSAVYLCASSLVPLASYEQYFGPGTRLTVT.

This chain's CDR3 is CASSLSQGSGETQYF. CDR3 coding DNA: TGCGCCAGCAGCTTGTCCCAGGGGAGTGGGGAGACCCAGTACTTC. The rearrangement uses TRBV5-1 and TRBJ2-5; tentative D call: TRBD1 (6 bases). The germline V and J ends were trimmed by 1 base and 5 bases, with 15 bases remaining between them. The CDR3 length is 15 residues. CDR1 and CDR2 (germline): SGHRS, YFSETQ. The entire variable domain, with the rest obtained from reference TRBV5-1 and TRBJ2-5, is as follows: KAGVTQTPRYLIKTRGQQVTLSCSPISGHRSVSWYQQTPGQGLQFLFEYFSETQRNKGNFPGRFSGRQFSNSRSEMNVSTLELGDSALYLCASSLSQGSGETQYFGPGTRLLVL.

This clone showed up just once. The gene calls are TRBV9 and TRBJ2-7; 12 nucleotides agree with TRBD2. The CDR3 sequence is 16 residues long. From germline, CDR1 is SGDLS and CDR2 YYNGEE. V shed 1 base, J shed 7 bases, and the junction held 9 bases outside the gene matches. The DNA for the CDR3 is TGTGCCAGCAGCGTACTCCCGACTAGCGGGAGCCGAGAGCAGTACTTC. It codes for CASSVLPTSGSREQYF.

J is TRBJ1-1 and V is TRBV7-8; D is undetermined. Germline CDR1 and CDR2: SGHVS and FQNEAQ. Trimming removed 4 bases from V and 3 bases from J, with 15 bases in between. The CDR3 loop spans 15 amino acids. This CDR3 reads CASSSPWVLDTEAFF. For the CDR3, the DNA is TGTGCCAGCAGCTCGCCCTGGGTATTGGACACTGAAGCTTTCTTT.

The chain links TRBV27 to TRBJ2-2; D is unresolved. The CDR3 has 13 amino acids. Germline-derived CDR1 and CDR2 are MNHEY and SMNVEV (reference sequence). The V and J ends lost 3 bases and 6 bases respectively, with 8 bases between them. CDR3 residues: CASSLKVAGELFF. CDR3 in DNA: TGTGCCAGCAGTTTGAAGGTGGCCGGGGAGCTGTTTTTT.